This passage covers 8 T cell receptor beta chains from one sample sequenced in a study of T-cell reconstitution after alpha-beta-depleted transplantation in children. The TCRbeta library incorporated unique molecular identifiers. Each CDR3 protein gets one entry after TCRdb re-called the PCR reads with MiXCR. The sample contains hundreds of thousands of distinct CDR3 sequences, around 16% of which appear only once. Sequences were derived from PBMCs from the stem cell graft donor, sampled from the stem cell graft. Source of these receptors: a human donor who donated a stem cell graft to a child with acute myeloid leukemia.

There are many counts of this clonotype. The V and J genes are TRBV20-1 and TRBJ2-5; weak D call: TRBD2 (5 bases). The CDR3 totals 15 residues. Looked up from germline, CDR1 is DFQATT and CDR2 is SNEGSKA (reference sequence). Trimming removed 4 bases from V and 1 base from J, with 16 bases in between. This CDR3 reads CSAIWDRTFQETQYF. The CDR3 DNA follows: TGCAGTGCTATTTGGGATCGGACTTTCCAAGAGACCCAGTACTTC.

This clonotype was seen ten or more times. The J gene is TRBJ2-3, the V gene TRBV7-2, with a tentative D call TRBD2 (5 bases). Germline CDR1 SGHTA, CDR2 FQGNSA. Trimming pared 4 bases from V and 2 bases from J, leaving 10 bases between. CDR3 length: 14 amino acids. The CDR3 loop reads CASSSDYSTDTQYF. The CDR3 DNA reads TGTGCCAGCAGCTCCGACTATTCCACAGATACGCAGTATTTT.

This clonotype was observed a few times. CDR3 sequence reads: CATSYRQGGTGELFF. DNA of the CDR3: TGTGCCACCAGTTATAGGCAGGGCGGCACCGGGGAGCTGTTTTTT. V and J are TRBV24-1 and TRBJ2-2; a weak D match, TRBD1 (5 bases). Trimming stripped 6 bases from V and 4 bases from J, with 14 bases between. This CDR3 region has 15 residues. Germline V CDR1 and CDR2: KGHDR, SFDVKD.

This clonotype has more than one count but fewer than ten. The V and J genes are TRBV24-1 and TRBJ2-2; 7 nucleotides align to TRBD1. Unmatched junction bases numbered 7, after V lost 2 bases and J lost 5 bases. The germline gives CDR1 KGHDR, CDR2 SFDVKD. This CDR3 is built from 16 residues. The CDR3 region has the DNA TGTGCCACCAGTGATTGGAGACAGGGTCGAACCGGGGAGCTGTTTTTT. Translating it yields CATSDWRQGRTGELFF.

CDR3 nucleotide sequence: TGCGCCAGCATGCAGGGTTCCGGGGAGCTGTTTTTT. Residues: CASMQGSGELFF. The chain combines TRBV4-1 with TRBJ2-2, with TRBD1 as a possible D gene (5 bases). This CDR3 comprises 12 residues. The germline gives CDR1 MGHRA, CDR2 YSYEKL. V was clipped by 7 bases and J by 6 bases, with 9 bases between them.

This clonotype has only a few counts. This chain joins TRBV7-2 and TRBJ1-3; 8 nucleotides agree with TRBD1. The CDR3 loop spans 17 amino acids. Germline V CDR1 and CDR2: SGHTA, FQGNSA. V was clipped by 5 bases and J by 0 bases; unmatched bases: 9. The CDR3 is CASSVQGDSFSGNTIYF. The DNA for the CDR3 is TGTGCCAGCAGCGTACAGGGGGACAGCTTCTCTGGAAACACCATATATTTT.

Ten or more counts support this clonotype. This sequence joins TRBV4-3 and TRBJ1-6, with D uncertain. V lost 1 base to trimming and J lost 11 bases, with 15 bases between them. The CDR3 totals 15 residues. Germline-derived CDR1 and CDR2 are LGHNA and YSLEER. The DNA for the CDR3 is TGCGCCAGCAGCCAAGCCCGGTTAAATTATGCACCCCTCCACTTT. Its protein is CASSQARLNYAPLHF.

Only a few counts were recorded for this clonotype. This chain uses TRBV12-3 or TRBV12-4 with TRBJ1-1; no clear D. V lost 3 bases to trimming and J lost 0 bases, with 8 bases between them. The CDR3 spans 14 residues. CDR3 nucleotides: TGTGCCAGCAGTTTCCCTGCGTTGAACACTGAAGCTTTCTTT. It encodes CASSFPALNTEAFF.